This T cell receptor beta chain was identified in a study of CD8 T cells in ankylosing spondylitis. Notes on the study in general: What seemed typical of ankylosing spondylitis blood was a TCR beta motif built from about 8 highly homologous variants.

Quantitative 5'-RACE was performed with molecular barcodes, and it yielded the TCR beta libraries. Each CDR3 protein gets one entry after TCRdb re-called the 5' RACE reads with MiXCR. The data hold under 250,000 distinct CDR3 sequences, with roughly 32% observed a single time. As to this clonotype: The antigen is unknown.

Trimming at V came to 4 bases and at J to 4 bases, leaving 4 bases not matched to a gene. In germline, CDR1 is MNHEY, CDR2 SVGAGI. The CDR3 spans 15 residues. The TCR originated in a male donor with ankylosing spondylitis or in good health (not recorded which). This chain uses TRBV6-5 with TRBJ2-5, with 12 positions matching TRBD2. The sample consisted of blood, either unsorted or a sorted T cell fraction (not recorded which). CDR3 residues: CASSSETSGRETQYF. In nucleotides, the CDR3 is TGTGCCAGCAGTTCGGAGACTAGCGGGAGAGAGACCCAGTACTTC.